This T cell receptor beta chain was recorded in a study of cytomegalovirus exposure and HLA in healthy donors. Study observations and caveats: Later analysis identified 15,000 to 20,000 TCR beta sequences associated with HLA alleles, using a false discovery rate threshold of 0.05. An assumption of roughly uniform sequencing depth across donors underlay the presence/absence analyses. The sole available immune exposure information was CMV serostatus.

The germline V gene encodes CDR1 MNHNY and CDR2 SVGAGI (reference sequence). Trimming took 2 bases from V and 0 from J, leaving 4 bases between them. This CDR3 is 14 amino acids long. PCR involved 60 Vbeta and 13 Jbeta primers. Sequenced by immunoSEQ multiplex PCR; TCRdb stores in-frame clones only, minus some. The data show some 130,000 clones, around 75% seen once. As to this clone: Antigen unknown.

Specimen: PBMCs. The receptor's source is a middle-aged man in good health and CMV-seronegative. The chain employs TRBV6-6 and TRBJ2-2; no definite D call. The CDR3 region has the DNA TGTGCCAGCAGTTACGCGACGAACACCGGGGAGCTGTTTTTT. Protein: CASSYATNTGELFF.